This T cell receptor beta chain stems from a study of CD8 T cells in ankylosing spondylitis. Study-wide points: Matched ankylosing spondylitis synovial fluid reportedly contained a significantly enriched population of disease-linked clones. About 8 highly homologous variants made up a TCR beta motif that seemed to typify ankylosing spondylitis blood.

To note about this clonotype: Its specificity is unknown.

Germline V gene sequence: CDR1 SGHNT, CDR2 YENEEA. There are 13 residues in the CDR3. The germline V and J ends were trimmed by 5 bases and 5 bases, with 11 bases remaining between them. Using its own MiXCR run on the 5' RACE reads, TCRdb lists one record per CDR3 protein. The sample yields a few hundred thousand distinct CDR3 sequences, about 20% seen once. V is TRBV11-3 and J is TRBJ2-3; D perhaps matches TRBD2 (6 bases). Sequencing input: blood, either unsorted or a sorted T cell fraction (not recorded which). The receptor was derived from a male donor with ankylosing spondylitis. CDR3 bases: TGTGCCAGCAGCCCGGGGGTTGAAGATACGCAGTATTTT. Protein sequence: CASSPGVEDTQYF.